Sequencing of this T cell receptor beta chain was carried out in a study of control samples from healthy donors and cancer patients. Using immunoSEQ multiplex PCR, the repertoire was profiled, and TCRdb retains in-frame clones only, with some absent. The sample carries 150,000 or so clones, roughly 93% recorded once. This CDR3 has 11 residues. Trimming removed 5 bases from V and 6 bases from J, with 8 bases in between. Looked up from germline, CDR1 is LNHDA and CDR2 is SQIVND (reference sequence). What was sequenced was blood. This chain joins TRBV19 and TRBJ2-7; weak D call: TRBD2 (5 bases). The TCR originated in a man between 18 and 35 years old in good health. The DNA of the CDR3 is TGTGCCAGTAGTCGGGAAGGCGAGCAGTACTTC. Residues: CASSREGEQYF.